This TCR beta chain derives from a study of T cell responses to AZD1222 COVID-19 vaccine. Study-level background: Researchers grouped second doses given at about 4 or about 12 weeks into one pool. General study findings and limits: Donors were chiefly white British, with a greater number of females, and clonal diversity was perhaps underestimated.

Profiling relied on immunoSEQ multiplex PCR, and the TCRdb table lists in-frame clones only, not all of them. The table includes 150,000 or so clones, around nine tenths detected once. This clone was seen just once. Its antigen is as yet unknown. Germline V gene sequence: CDR1 LGHDT, CDR2 YNNKEL (reference sequence). The CDR3 is 13 amino acids. Trimming shortened V by 0 bases and J by 3 bases, and 6 bases separated the two germline ends. The sample consisted of peripheral blood, taken on day 0 of AZD1222 vaccination. The rearrangement links TRBV3-1 (or the pseudogene TRBV3-2) to TRBJ2-7, with unresolved D. This clonotype originated in an adult in good health. CDR3 in DNA: TGTGCCAGCAGCCAAGATGGTGGCTACGAGCAGTACTTC. This translates into CASSQDGGYEQYF.